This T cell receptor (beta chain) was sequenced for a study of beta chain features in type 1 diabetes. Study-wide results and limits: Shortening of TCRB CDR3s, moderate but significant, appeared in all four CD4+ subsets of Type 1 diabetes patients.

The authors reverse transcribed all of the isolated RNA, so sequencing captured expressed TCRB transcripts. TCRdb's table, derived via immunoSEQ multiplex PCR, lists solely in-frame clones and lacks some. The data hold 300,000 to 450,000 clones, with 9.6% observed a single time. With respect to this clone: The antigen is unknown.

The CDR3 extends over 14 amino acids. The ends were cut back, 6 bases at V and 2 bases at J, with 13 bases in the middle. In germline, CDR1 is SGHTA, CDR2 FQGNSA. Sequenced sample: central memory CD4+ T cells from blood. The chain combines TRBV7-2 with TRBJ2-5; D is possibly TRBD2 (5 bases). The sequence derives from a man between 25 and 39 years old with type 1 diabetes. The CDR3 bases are TGTGCCAGCAGTCCTGGACGGGAACAAGAGACCCAGTACTTC. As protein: CASSPGREQETQYF.